These T cell receptor beta chains were read from a single sample in a study of vaccination and CD4 T cells after COVID-19. The antigens these receptors bind are not known. Using its own MiXCR run on the PCR reads, TCRdb lists one record per CDR3 protein. Of about 18,000 distinct CDR3 sequences listed, roughly 45% are singletons. The sequenced material came from CD4+ T cells from blood, cultured in vitro. All receptors derive from a human donor who had recovered from COVID-19. Both conserved end residues are part of each CDR3. D genes are given only for firm matches. Size values are once, few and many counts, or a class for expanded clones, and some rows have none.

abundance	v_gene	len	j_gene	d_gene	CDR3nt	CDR3aa
.	TRBV5-1	13	TRBJ2-7	.	TGCGCCAGCAGCGGACTACCGGACTACGAGCAGTACTTC	CASSGLPDYEQYF
.	TRBV9	8	TRBJ2-5	.	TGTGCCAGCCGGGCCCAGTACTTC	CASRAQYF
.	TRBV6-1	16	TRBJ1-1	.	TGTGCCAGCAGTCCCCCTAGCGGCGTTGAGAACACTGAAGCTTTCTTT	CASSPPSGVENTEAFF
few	TRBV5-4	15	TRBJ1-5	.	TGTGCCAGCAGCTTGGCGGGGGATGTCAATCAGCCCCAGCATTTT	CASSLAGDVNQPQHF
.	TRBV5-1	15	TRBJ1-5	.	TGCGCCAGCAGCTTGGGGGGCTATAGCAATCAGCCCCAGCATTTT	CASSLGGYSNQPQHF
few	TRBV2	11	TRBJ2-7	.	TGTGCCAGCGATGGCGTCTACGAGCAGTACTTC	CASDGVYEQYF
once	TRBV28	15	TRBJ2-7	.	TGTGCCAGCACCATGCTGCAGGGGGGTTCGGAAGAGCAGTACTTC	CASTMLQGGSEEQYF
few	TRBV2	14	TRBJ2-7	TRBD1	TGTGCCAGCAGTGAAGTGGGGGGACAGGCCCCATTTGGCTTC	CASSEVGGQAPFGF
.	TRBV6-5	15	TRBJ1-6	.	TGTGCCAGCAGTTACCGTAGCAGCGCCAATTCACCCCTCCACTTT	CASSYRSSANSPLHF
.	TRBV5-1	16	TRBJ2-5	TRBD2	TGCGCCAGCAGCTTGAGCAGCTCCGGGACTAGTACTCCCCAGTACTTC	CASSLSSSGTSTPQYF
medium-sized	TRBV27	15	TRBJ1-5	TRBD1	TGTGCCAGCCGCAGAGGGGGCCGTAGCAATCAGCCCCAGCATTTT	CASRRGGRSNQPQHF
.	TRBV12-3/TRBV12-4	13	TRBJ2-1	.	TGTGCCAGCAGTTTAGGTCCGGGGAATGAGCAGTTCTTC	CASSLGPGNEQFF
few	TRBV20-1	14	TRBJ2-7	TRBD2	TGCAGTGCGTCGTGGCTAGCGGGAGGGTTCGAGCAGTACTTC	CSASWLAGGFEQYF
few	TRBV24-1	13	TRBJ2-7	TRBD2	TGTGCCACCAGTGACGGGGGGATAGGCGAGCAGTACTTC	CATSDGGIGEQYF
.	TRBV7-9	13	TRBJ1-5	.	TGTGCCAGCAGCTTCGATACCAGCGGGGCCCGGCATTTT	CASSFDTSGARHF
.	TRBV11-3	11	TRBJ1-1	.	TGTGCCAGCAGCTTAGATCTGCAAGCTTTCTTT	CASSLDLQAFF
.	TRBV6-1	14	TRBJ2-3	.	TGTGCCAGCACAACGGGGCCGGGGACAGATACGCAGTATTTT	CASTTGPGTDTQYF
few	TRBV10-2	14	TRBJ2-1	.	TGCGCCAGCAGTTTTCTACCCAGGAGGAAGGAGCAGTTCTTC	CASSFLPRRKEQFF
few	TRBV20-1	13	TRBJ1-1	TRBD1	TGCAGTGCCGGCGACAGGGGGCGGACTGAAGCTTTCTTT	CSAGDRGRTEAFF